These 29 T cell receptor beta chains originate from one sample sequenced in a study of cytomegalovirus exposure and HLA in healthy donors. The PCR made use of 60 Vbeta and 13 Jbeta primers. Clones were read by immunoSEQ multiplex PCR, and TCRdb kept only the in-frame ones, dropping some. The sample has 100,000 to 150,000 clones; around 85% are singletons. The material sequenced was PBMCs. Every receptor here comes from a man between 18 and 29 years old in good health and CMV-seropositive.

The gene calls are TRBV18 and TRBJ2-6, with a tentative D call TRBD1 (6 bases). Germline-derived CDR1 and CDR2 are KGHSH and LQKENI. The length of the CDR3 is 16 residues. The V and J ends lost 4 bases and 2 bases respectively, with 12 bases between them. CDR3 DNA: TGTGCCAGCTCACGGACAACAGGGACTGGGGCCAACGTCCTGACTTTC. This sequence encodes CASSRTTGTGANVLTF.

The V and J genes are TRBV4-1 and TRBJ2-5; TRBD1 matches 8 bases. Germline values: CDR1 MGHRA, CDR2 YSYEKL. V lost 3 bases, J lost 5 bases, and 8 bases stayed unmatched. The CDR3 runs 15 residues. The CDR3 DNA reads TGCGCCAGCAGCCAGACCGGGACAGGTATTGAGACCCAGTACTTC. Encoded protein: CASSQTGTGIETQYF.

J is TRBJ1-4 and V is TRBV9; weak D call: TRBD1 (5 bases). Trimming stripped 4 bases from V and 2 bases from J, with 9 bases between. Germline V gene data show CDR1 as SGDLS and CDR2 as YYNGEE. This CDR3 contains 14 residues. Here the CDR3 reads CASSKSGTNEKLFF. The CDR3 nucleotides read TGTGCCAGCAGCAAGTCAGGGACTAATGAAAAACTGTTTTTT.

About this clone: Mismatch with germline at one junction end may stem from a read error. The chain recombines TRBV7-7 with TRBJ2-2; D is uncertain. This CDR3 is built from 13 residues. Germline V CDR1 and CDR2: SSHAT, FNYEAQ (reference sequence). The CDR3 DNA follows: TGTGCTAGCAGCTTGAGTAACACCGGGGAGCTGTTTTTT. Translated: CASSLSNTGELFF.

The chain employs TRBV10-1 and TRBJ2-3, with TRBD2 matching over 11 bases. The V gene end was trimmed by 6 bases and the J gene end by 4 bases; junction bases not matched to a gene: 3. CDR3 length: 14 residues. Looked up from germline, CDR1 is WNHNN and CDR2 is SYGVQD (reference sequence). The CDR3 here is CASSTSGSADTQYF. CDR3 nucleotides: TGCGCCAGCAGCACTAGCGGGAGCGCAGATACGCAGTATTTT.

The gene calls are TRBV19 and TRBJ2-7, with D hard to call. Trimming removed 4 bases at V and 3 bases at J, with 4 bases between. Per the germline V gene, CDR1 is LNHDA and CDR2 is SQIVND (reference sequence). The CDR3 is 11 residues long. CDR3 sequence reads: CASSTGYEQYF. The CDR3 nucleotides read TGTGCCAGTAGTACAGGCTACGAGCAGTACTTC.

The V gene is TRBV7-2, the J gene TRBJ2-5, with 14 bases fitting TRBD2. The V segment lost 2 bases and the J segment 5 bases; nucleotides outside the gene matches: 7. Looked up from germline, CDR1 is SGHTA and CDR2 is FQGNSA. CDR3 length: 17 residues. The CDR3 nucleotides read TGTGCCAGCAGCTTAAGACTAGCGGGGGGGAGTGGTGAGACCCAGTACTTC. This encodes CASSLRLAGGSGETQYF.

This chain connects TRBV19 to TRBJ1-3; perhaps TRBD1 as D (5 bases). V shed 1 base and J shed 4 bases, with 14 bases lying between them. Germline V gene data show CDR1 as LNHDA and CDR2 as SQIVND (reference sequence). The CDR3 length is 16 residues. This chain's CDR3 is CASSIARVSVGNTIYF. The CDR3 DNA follows: TGTGCCAGTAGTATAGCCAGGGTATCAGTAGGAAACACCATATATTTT.

The rearrangement joins TRBV7-6 to TRBJ2-2; 7 positions match TRBD2. V shed 9 bases, J shed 0 bases, and the junction held 4 bases outside the gene matches. The CDR3 runs to 14 residues. Germline loops: CDR1 SGHVS, CDR2 FNYEAQ. The CDR3 reads CASGGGTNTGELFF. The CDR3 DNA is TGTGCCAGTGGGGGGGGAACGAACACCGGGGAGCTGTTTTTT. Full variable domain (outside the CDR3, taken from reference TRBV7-6 and TRBJ2-2): GAGVSQSPRYKVTKRGQDVALRCDPISGHVSLYWYRQALGQGPEFLTYFNYEAQQDKSGLPNDRFSAERPEGSISTLTIQRTEQRDSAMYRCASGGGTNTGELFFGEGSRLTVL.

This clone was counted a few times. The chain carries TRBV7-9 and TRBJ2-2; D not resolved. Per the germline V gene, CDR1 is SEHNR and CDR2 is FQNEAQ (reference sequence). CDR3 length equals 11 residues. V was shortened by 5 bases and J by 5 bases, with 3 bases between the two germline ends. The CDR3 DNA reads as TGTGCCAGCAGCCCGACCGGGGAGCTGTTTTTT. Translating gives CASSPTGELFF.

As for this clone: At the DNA level, this CDR3 is encoded by other sequences in the same sample as well. This chain joins TRBV5-1 and TRBJ2-5; D is unresolved. Per germline, CDR1 SGHRS and CDR2 YFSETQ. CDR3 length: 11 amino acids. V was shortened by 3 bases and J by 2 bases, with 2 bases between the two germline ends. CDR3 sequence (DNA): TGCGCCAGCAGCTCTCAAGAGACCCAGTACTTC. Translated, it gives CASSSQETQYF.

The chain uses TRBV21-1 and TRBJ2-1; no check of the table's D call, TRBD2, against the DNA was made. TRBV21-1 is recorded as a pseudogene. This CDR3 comprises 18 residues. The DNA of the CDR3 is TGTGCCAGCAGCAAATTGAAGACCGGGACTAGCATTAGGGATGAGCAGTTCTTC. It translates to CASSKLKTGTSIRDEQFF.

Regarding this clone: No DNA is shown, since the ends of the CDR3 on it are uncertain; the CDR3 is the one TCRdb lists. The V call is TRBV1, the J call TRBJ2-5; TRBD2 is the table's D call, not checked against the DNA. TRBV1 is deemed a pseudogene. The CDR3 extends over 17 residues, inclusive of both ends. The CDR3 loop is CTSSRWASGTRKETQYF.

V and J are TRBV7-9 and TRBJ2-5; 7 bases map to TRBD2. The CDR3 loop spans 13 amino acids. J lost 2 bases, V lost 4 bases, and 1 base had no gene match. Germline CDR1 reads SEHNR; CDR2 reads FQNEAQ (reference sequence). The CDR3 nucleotides read TGTGCCAGCAGCTGGACTAGTCAAGAGACCCAGTACTTC. Its translation is CASSWTSQETQYF.

The rearrangement joins TRBV6-5 to TRBJ1-6; D unclear. Germline-derived CDR1 and CDR2 are MNHEY and SVGAGI. CDR3 size: 13 residues. V was trimmed by 2 bases and J by 9 bases, leaving 8 bases between them. The CDR3, as DNA: TGTGCCAGCAGTTACGAGGTAGCTTCACCCCTCCACTTT. It codes for CASSYEVASPLHF.

The genes are TRBV30 and TRBJ2-7; 7 nucleotides agree with TRBD1. The germline V gene encodes CDR1 GTSNPN and CDR2 SVGIG (reference sequence). J was trimmed by 9 bases and V by 3 bases; bases with no gene match: 8. CDR3 length: 12 amino acids. The CDR3 coding sequence is TGTGCCTGGAGGACAGGGTCTGGAGGGCAGTACTTC. Its protein is CAWRTGSGGQYF.

This clone was observed a few times. One end of the junction fails to match germline, which may point to a read error. The V and J genes are TRBV25-1 and TRBJ1-1; no firm D call. Per germline, CDR1 MGHDK and CDR2 SYGVNS. This CDR3 has 13 residues. CDR3 region: CASSEEIGPTLVF. DNA of the CDR3: TGTGCCAGCAGTGAAGAGATTGGCCCGACACTTGTCTTT. The complete variable domain, with remaining parts taken from reference TRBV25-1 and TRBJ1-1, reads EADIYQTPRYLVIGTGKKITLECSQTMGHDKMYWYQQDPGMELHLIHYSYGVNSTEKGDLSSESTVSRIRTEHFPLTLESARPSHTSQYLCASSEEIGPTLVFGQGTRLTVV.

The CDR3 region is CASTTLDKIGNTIYF. CDR3 coding DNA: TGTGCCAGTACAACCTTGGACAAGATTGGAAACACCATATATTTT. The J gene is TRBJ1-3, the V gene TRBV19; TRBD1 is a possible D gene (5 bases). Looked up from germline, CDR1 is LNHDA and CDR2 is SQIVND (reference sequence). V lost 7 bases to trimming and J lost 3 bases, with 16 bases between them. The CDR3 length is 15 residues. Full variable domain (remainder filled in from reference TRBV19 and TRBJ1-3): DGGITQSPKYLFRKEGQNVTLSCEQNLNHDAMYWYRQDPGQGLRLIYYSQIVNDFQKGDIAEGYSVSREKKESFPLTVTSAQKNPTAFYLCASTTLDKIGNTIYFGEGSWLTVV.

The V call is TRBV5-5, the J call TRBJ1-1; D perhaps matches TRBD1 (5 bases). Germline loops: CDR1 SGHKS, CDR2 YYEKEE (reference sequence). The CDR3 is 12 amino acids. V was cut by 9 bases and J by 1 base, with 10 bases left in between. The CDR3 reads CATYGQNTEAFF. The DNA of the CDR3 is TGTGCCACCTACGGACAGAACACTGAAGCTTTCTTT.

The chain recombines TRBV19 with TRBJ1-2, with TRBD1 matching over 7 bases. The CDR3 has 17 residues. The ends lost 1 base at V and 2 bases at J; junction bases unmatched: 10. CDR1 LNHDA and CDR2 SQIVND come from the germline V gene (reference sequence). The DNA of the CDR3 is TGTGCCAGTAGTATAGTGGGGTCGGGACAGCGGAACTATGGCTACACCTTC. Its translation is CASSIVGSGQRNYGYTF.

This chain joins TRBV5-4 and TRBJ2-7, with D tentatively TRBD1 (6 bases). This CDR3 is built from 15 residues. Trimming left V 3 bases short and J 2 bases short, with 15 bases between. Germline CDR1 SGHNT, CDR2 YYREEE (reference sequence). CDR3 sequence reads: CASSSSQGTPYEQYF. Here the CDR3 DNA reads TGTGCCAGCAGCTCCTCCCAGGGGACCCCCTACGAGCAGTACTTC. Variable domain in full (rest from reference TRBV5-4 and TRBJ2-7): ETGVTQSPTHLIKTRGQQVTLRCSSQSGHNTVSWYQQALGQGPQFIFQYYREEENGRGNFPPRFSGLQFPNYSSELNVNALELDDSALYLCASSSSQGTPYEQYFGPGTRLTVT.

The V call is TRBV7-8, the J call TRBJ2-5; D perhaps matches TRBD1 (6 bases). CDR1 is SGHVS and CDR2 is FQNEAQ in the germline V gene. CDR3 size: 15 residues. The ends were cut back, 2 bases at V and 5 bases at J, with 15 bases in the middle. CDR3 in DNA: TGTGCCAGCAGCTTACAGTCTGGGGGCGCCGAGACCCAGTACTTC. This translates into CASSLQSGGAETQYF. Full variable domain (outside the CDR3, taken from reference TRBV7-8 and TRBJ2-5): GAGVSQSPRYKVAKRGQDVALRCDPISGHVSLFWYQQALGQGPEFLTYFQNEAQLDKSGLPSDRFFAERPEGSVSTLKIQRTQQEDSAVYLCASSLQSGGAETQYFGPGTRLLVL.

The V call is TRBV7-2, the J call TRBJ1-2; TRBD1 matches 7 bases. Unmatched junction bases numbered 4, after V lost 4 bases and J lost 8 bases. The CDR3 consists of 12 residues. CDR1 SGHTA and CDR2 FQGNSA come from the germline V gene. CDR3 sequence: CASSWQGGGYTF. Here the CDR3 DNA reads TGTGCCAGCAGCTGGCAAGGGGGCGGCTACACCTTC.

To note about this clone: The conserved final phenylalanine or tryptophan is absent from the CDR3, which likely points to a read error. It is unclear where the CDR3 begins or ends on the DNA, so no DNA is shown, and the CDR3 is as TCRdb lists it. The chain uses TRBV4-3 and TRBJ1-1. The germline CDR1 and CDR2 sequences are LGHNA and YSLEER. The CDR3 spans 12 residues, counting both ends. Here the CDR3 reads CASSQDGKTGNL.

The rearrangement uses TRBV2 and TRBJ1-2; D not certain. The CDR3 contains 12 residues. Trimming cost V 6 bases and J 1 base, with 6 bases left between them. Germline CDR1 SNHLY, CDR2 FYNNEI. The CDR3 spells CASRLDNYGYTF. CDR3 sequence (DNA): TGTGCCAGCAGATTAGATAACTATGGCTACACCTTC.

The genes are TRBV29-1 and TRBJ2-7, with 9 nucleotides matching TRBD1. Germline CDR1 SQVTM, CDR2 ANQGSEA. After removal of 5 bases from V and 7 bases from J, the junction contained 12 bases not matched to a gene. This CDR3 is 14 amino acids long. In DNA, the CDR3 is TGCAGCGTTTATCTTGGGACAGGGACTGTTGAGCAGTACTTC. Its translation: CSVYLGTGTVEQYF.

The chain combines TRBV12-5 with TRBJ2-1; TRBD2 matches at 7 bases. Germline CDR1 reads LGHNT; CDR2 reads FRNRAP. The CDR3 spans 15 residues. With V trimmed by 6 bases and J by 7 bases, 12 bases remained unmatched. DNA for the CDR3: TGTGCTAGTGGAGACGGGGAGGGATTGAGGAATGAGCAGTTCTTC. This codes for CASGDGEGLRNEQFF.

The gene calls are TRBV6-8 and TRBJ2-5; D unclear. TRBJ2-7 explains the end of the DNA better; the J call may be wrong. CDR3 length: 14 amino acids. The germline CDR1 and CDR2 sequences are MNHGY and SAAAGT. CDR3 sequence (DNA): TGTGCCAGCAGTTGCCATACAGTTCTGCACGAGCAGTACTTC. Protein sequence: CASSCHTVLHEQYF.

A single count supports this clone. The chain employs TRBV6-6 and TRBJ2-1; 12 bases agree with TRBD2. V was pared by 4 bases and J by 7 bases, with 8 bases of the junction left unmatched. This CDR3 has 16 amino acids. The germline V gene encodes CDR1 MNHNY and CDR2 SVGAGI (reference sequence). CDR3: CASSSPSGGGLNEQFF. The CDR3 region has the DNA TGTGCCAGCAGTTCCCCTAGCGGGGGGGGCCTGAATGAGCAGTTCTTC.